This TCR beta chain was recorded in a study of T cell responses to AZD1222 COVID-19 vaccine. Measured with immunoSEQ multiplex PCR; TCRdb has only the in-frame clones, and not every one. The repertoire holds about 100,000 clones, with 90% to 95% as singletons. General study points: All repertoire sampling was performed exclusively after the peak T cell response. With dominance at 160-218 and 743-854, vaccine-associated CD4 TCRs spanned spike. Clonal diversity was possibly underestimated; the donors were predominantly white British and more often female. At baseline, seropositivity was found in only six AZD1222 recipients.

The germline V gene encodes CDR1 MNHEY and CDR2 SMNVEV (reference sequence). The CDR3 loop spans 13 amino acids. Trimming stripped 5 bases from V and 4 bases from J, with 11 bases between. Concerning this clone: Its antigen is not identified.

The TCR comes from an adult who received the AZD1222 COVID-19 vaccine. V gene TRBV27 combines with J gene TRBJ1-2; a possible D gene is TRBD1 (5 bases). Source: peripheral blood, taken 28 days after the second AZD1222 dose. Here the CDR3 reads CASSPPGGYGYTF. CDR3 DNA: TGTGCCAGCAGTCCCCCCGGGGGCTATGGCTACACCTTC.